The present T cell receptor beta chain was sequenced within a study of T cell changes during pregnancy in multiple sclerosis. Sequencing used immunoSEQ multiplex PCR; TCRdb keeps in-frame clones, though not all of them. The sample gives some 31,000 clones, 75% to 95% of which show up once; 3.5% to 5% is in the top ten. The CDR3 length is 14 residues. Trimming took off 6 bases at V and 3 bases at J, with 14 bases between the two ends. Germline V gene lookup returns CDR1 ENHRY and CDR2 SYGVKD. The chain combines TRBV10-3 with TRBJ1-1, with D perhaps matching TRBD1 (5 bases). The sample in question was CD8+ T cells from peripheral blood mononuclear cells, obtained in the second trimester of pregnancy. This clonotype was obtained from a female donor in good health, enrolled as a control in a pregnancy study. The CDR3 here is CAISADRDHTEAFF. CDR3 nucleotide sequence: TGTGCCATCAGCGCCGACAGAGATCACACTGAAGCTTTCTTT.